Described below is a single T cell receptor (beta chain) sequence and its context. What it recognizes is unknown. The sample is drawn from a study of yellow fever vaccine responses in identical twins. CDR3 size: 13 residues. The trim removed 5 bases at V and 8 bases at J, leaving 6 bases unmatched. The germline gives CDR1 SGHAT, CDR2 FQDESV (reference sequence). Study conclusions and caveats: Twins' vaccine T cell responses were reported to seem partly convergent and partly personalized.

TCRdb used MiXCR to reprocess the RT-PCR reads, holding one entry per CDR3 protein. This table holds 6,000 to 9,000 distinct CDR3 sequences, roughly 84% found once. The origin of this receptor is a woman aged 18 to 35 who received the yellow fever vaccine. Material: T cells from blood (PBMCs), unsorted or a sorted subset (not recorded which), obtained before or after yellow fever vaccination (not recorded which). The gene calls are TRBV11-1 and TRBJ2-1; 7 bases line up with TRBD1. DNA for the CDR3: TGTGCCAGCAGCGCGCGACAGGGCTATGAGCAGTTCTTC. Protein: CASSARQGYEQFF. The entire variable domain, with the rest obtained from reference TRBV11-1 and TRBJ2-1, is as follows: EAEVAQSPRYKITEKSQAVAFWCDPISGHATLYWYRQILGQGPELLVQFQDESVVDDSQLPKDRFSAERLKGVDSTLKIQPAELGDSAMYLCASSARQGYEQFFGPGTRLTVL.